A selection of T cell receptor beta chains follows, all from one sample in a study of cytomegalovirus exposure and HLA in healthy donors. Produced via immunoSEQ multiplex PCR; TCRdb's table is partial and in-frame only. The table lists under 130,000 clones, around 70% of them singletons, with approximately 11% in the top ten. Specimen: PBMCs. The receptors were gathered from a man aged 40-49 years in good health and CMV-seropositive. Each CDR3 is given without its conserved first and last residue. The D gene is left open where the match is weak. Some rows mark clone size as missing; the rest say once, few, many or name a class of expanded clone.

d_call	v_call	clone_size	cdr3_length	cdr3_aa
NA	TRBV19	NA	11	ASSIYQGNEQF
TRBD1	TRBV10-3	NA	14	AISGQGRLSGNTIY
NA	TRBV28	once	12	ASSWEGRAEKLF
NA	TRBV11-2	NA	10	ASSPGTDIQY
TRBD2	TRBV5-6	NA	14	ASSFRREGSNNEQF
TRBD1	TRBV28	once	13	ASSSPGTGTYEQY
TRBD1	TRBV5-4	NA	12	ASSWGGQGDEQF
NA	TRBV6-5	NA	12	ASSTRWQAGGYT
NA	TRBV4-1	NA	13	ASSQRPGTGGEAF
NA	TRBV29-1	NA	9	SVADSDTQY
NA	TRBV15	NA	14	ATSRDQGSGANVLT
TRBD2	TRBV6-9	once	15	ASFPPPLAEELNEQF
TRBD2	TRBV6-4	NA	14	ASIGLAGEIRETQY
TRBD1	TRBV7-9	NA	13	ASSLGQGRGQPQH
NA	TRBV7-3	once	11	ASSLQPGETQY
TRBD1	TRBV19	once	13	ASRLTGGSNQPQH
NA	TRBV6-1	NA	13	ASTVEGGGNQPQH
TRBD1	TRBV10-1	NA	14	ASSGPGTGGSYEQY
TRBD2	TRBV6-5	NA	13	ASREAGGPGDTQY
NA	TRBV5-1	NA	13	ASSLDFSSGNTIY
TRBD1	TRBV7-9	NA	14	ASSHQGQGLNTEAF
TRBD2	TRBV6-6	NA	14	ASSYGTSGFTDTQY
NA	TRBV4-1	NA	13	ASSQDGGNTGELF
NA	TRBV5-3	NA	15	ARSLVCWVRGNQPQH
TRBD2	TRBV6-1	NA	13	ASSEVREAYNEQF
NA	TRBV7-9	few	12	ASSLAAGNTEAF
TRBD1	TRBV30	NA	13	AWSPFPGQQETQY
NA	TRBV4-1	NA	15	ASSHPLVGRRGGGYT
TRBD2	TRBV19	once	11	ASSTSGAYEQY
NA	TRBV11-1	NA	14	ASIHLGTNPTGELF
NA	TRBV7-9	NA	12	ASGLALAWDEQF
NA	TRBV19	few	15	ASSRLATRVDIGELF
NA	TRBV27	NA	12	ASSLSRGADTQY
NA	TRBV5-1	NA	15	ASSSQSDPGSYNEQF
TRBD1	TRBV29-1	few	9	SAGTEGGYT
TRBD2	TRBV14	few	14	ASSQDSRDYYNEQF
TRBD2	TRBV6-1	NA	9	ASREGETQY
NA	TRBV25-1	once	14	ASSEAGTSYNSPLH
NA	TRBV6-5	NA	14	ASSYSRSSYNSPLH
NA	TRBV7-2	NA	14	ASSLSPAAAHYGYT
NA	TRBV5-1	NA	11	ASSLGVQETQY
NA	TRBV21-1	NA	15	ASSAGLAGFSSYEQY